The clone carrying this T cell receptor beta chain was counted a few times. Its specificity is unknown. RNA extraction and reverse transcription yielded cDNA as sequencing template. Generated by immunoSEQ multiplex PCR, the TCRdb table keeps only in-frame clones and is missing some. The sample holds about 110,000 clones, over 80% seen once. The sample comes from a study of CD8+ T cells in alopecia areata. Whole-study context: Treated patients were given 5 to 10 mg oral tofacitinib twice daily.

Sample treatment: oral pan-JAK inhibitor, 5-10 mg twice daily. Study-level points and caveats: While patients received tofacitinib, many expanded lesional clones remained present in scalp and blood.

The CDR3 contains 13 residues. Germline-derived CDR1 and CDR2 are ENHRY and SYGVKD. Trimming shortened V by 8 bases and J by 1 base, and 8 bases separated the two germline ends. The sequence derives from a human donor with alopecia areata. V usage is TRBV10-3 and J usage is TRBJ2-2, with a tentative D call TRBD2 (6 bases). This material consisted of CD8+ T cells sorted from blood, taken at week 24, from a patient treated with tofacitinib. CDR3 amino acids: CAIQGLNTGELFF. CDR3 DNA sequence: TGTGCCATCCAGGGACTGAACACCGGGGAGCTGTTTTTT.